Presented here are 16 T cell receptor beta chains from one specimen sequenced in a study of blood T cell repertoires in COVID-19. Assay: immunoSEQ multiplex PCR; the TCRdb copy retains only in-frame clones and omits some. The sample shows roughly 200,000 clones, roughly 81% of them seen only once. The source material was peripheral blood. The receptors originated from a woman of 80 years or more with acute or convalescent COVID-19.

CDR3 sequence: CASSLFPGGSGYEQFF. As DNA, the CDR3 is TGTGCCAGCAGTTTATTCCCGGGAGGGTCAGGCTATGAGCAGTTCTTC. The chain combines TRBV27 with TRBJ2-1, with TRBD2 identical over 8 bases. The germline V gene encodes CDR1 MNHEY and CDR2 SMNVEV (reference sequence). V was clipped by 1 base and J by 8 bases; unmatched bases: 10. There are 16 residues in the CDR3.

The chain has TRBV11-3 and TRBJ2-1; TRBD2 aligns across 10 bases. There are 19 residues in the CDR3. The V gene's germline CDR1 is SGHNT and CDR2 YENEEA. V lost 1 base and J lost 5; bases outside the gene matches: 14. The DNA for the CDR3 is TGTGCCAGCAGCTTAGGCAACCTCCATAGGAGCGGGGGGGACAATGAGCAGTTCTTC. It encodes CASSLGNLHRSGGDNEQFF.

V is TRBV3-1 (or the pseudogene TRBV3-2) and J is TRBJ2-6; D unresolved. The germline V and J ends were trimmed by 1 base and 4 bases, with 5 bases remaining between them. This CDR3 has 14 amino acids. Germline loops: CDR1 LGHDT, CDR2 YNNKEL (reference sequence). This CDR3 is CASSQGAGANVLTF. In DNA form, the CDR3 reads TGTGCCAGCAGCCAAGGGGCCGGGGCCAACGTCCTGACTTTC.

Note on this clone: Additional DNA sequences in this sample encode the identical CDR3. The chain employs TRBV27 and TRBJ1-2, with 9 bases identical to TRBD1. The CDR3 is 15 amino acids. V lost 3 bases, J lost 3 bases, and 5 bases stayed unmatched. Germline CDR1 reads MNHEY; CDR2 reads SMNVEV (reference sequence). Here the CDR3 reads CASSFWDRVDYGYTF. The CDR3 region has the DNA TGTGCCAGCAGTTTTTGGGACAGGGTGGACTATGGCTACACCTTC.

In this sample, this clone turned up once. The CDR3 coding sequence is TGTGCCAGCACTCCCGATATCGGGGAGGGGGGTGAAAAACTGTTTTTT. This gives the protein CASTPDIGEGGEKLFF. The rearrangement links TRBV2 to TRBJ1-4; possibly TRBD1 for D (6 bases). The V gene's germline CDR1 is SNHLY and CDR2 FYNNEI. The CDR3 sequence is 16 residues long. V lost 7 bases and J lost 7, with 22 bases in between.

V usage is TRBV19 and J usage is TRBJ2-5; the D gene is possibly TRBD1 (6 bases). Germline V gene data show CDR1 as LNHDA and CDR2 as SQIVND (reference sequence). V shed 6 bases and J shed 3 bases, with 23 bases lying between them. The CDR3 length is 17 residues. CDR3 amino acids: CASSRGGPQGQEETQYF. DNA of the CDR3: TGTGCCAGTAGCCGCGGTGGACCCCAGGGGCAAGAAGAGACCCAGTACTTC.

The genes are TRBV6-2 or TRBV6-3 and TRBJ2-7; TRBD2 aligns across 8 bases. J was trimmed by 3 bases and V by 2 bases; bases with no gene match: 9. The CDR3 length is 16 residues. The germline V gene has CDR1 MNHEY and CDR2 SVGEGT. CDR3: CASSYQPAGVLYEQYF. In DNA, the CDR3 is TGTGCCAGCAGTTACCAGCCAGCGGGAGTTCTCTACGAGCAGTACTTC.

The chain uses TRBV28 and TRBJ2-1, with D possibly being TRBD2 (5 bases). Germline assignment: CDR1 MDHEN and CDR2 SYDVKM. The CDR3 covers 16 residues. The V and J ends lost 9 bases and 0 bases respectively, with 18 bases between them. In nucleotides, the CDR3 is TGTGCCAGTCTTCGTCGTAGCGTACCCTCCTACAATGAGCAGTTCTTC. Translation: CASLRRSVPSYNEQFF. Together with reference TRBV28 and TRBJ2-1, the CDR3 gives the full variable domain: DVKVTQSSRYLVKRTGEKVFLECVQDMDHENMFWYRQDPGLGLRLIYFSYDVKMKEKGDIPEGYSVSREKKERFSLILESASTNQTSMYLCASLRRSVPSYNEQFFGPGTRLTVL.

The gene calls are TRBV4-2 and TRBJ2-3; D is possibly TRBD2 (6 bases). The germline V and J ends were trimmed by 1 base and 0 bases, with 11 bases remaining between them. Germline lookup yields CDR1 LGHNA and CDR2 YNFKEQ. CDR3 size: 16 residues. Written as DNA, the CDR3 is TGTGCCAGCAGCCAAGTTTCAGGAGGGAGCACAGATACGCAGTATTTT. Translation gives CASSQVSGGSTDTQYF.

The chain is built from TRBV12-1 and TRBJ2-2; no DNA check was done on the table's D call, TRBD2. TRBV12-1 is a pseudogene locus. The CDR3 consists of 15 residues. The CDR3 is CASSFPRGDTGELFF. The CDR3, as DNA: TGTGCCAGCAGCTTCCCGCGGGGGGACACCGGGGAGCTGTTTTTT.

V is TRBV15 and J is TRBJ2-7; a weak D match, TRBD1 (6 bases). This CDR3 contains 14 residues. Per the germline V gene, CDR1 is LNHNV and CDR2 is YYDKDF (reference sequence). V was trimmed by 1 base and J by 6 bases, leaving 13 bases between them. The CDR3, as DNA: TGTGCCACCAGCAGAGTCGCTTCAGGGGTCGAGCAGTACTTC. Translation: CATSRVASGVEQYF.

The chain employs TRBV24-1 and TRBJ1-1; D is ambiguous. The CDR3 extends over 13 amino acids. Germline CDR1 is KGHDR and CDR2 is SFDVKD. V was pared by 6 bases and J by 7 bases, with 14 bases between. CDR3 residues: CATSTNPRGEAFF. The CDR3 nucleotides are TGTGCCACCAGTACTAACCCTCGGGGTGAAGCTTTCTTT.

A single count supports this clone. V is TRBV6-2 or TRBV6-3 and J is TRBJ2-7, with 11 bases fitting TRBD2. The CDR3 spans 21 residues. Germline V gene data show CDR1 as MNHEY and CDR2 as SVGEGT. Trimming cost V 0 bases and J 5 bases; bases outside gene matches: 21. This CDR3 is CASSYSSDSPATSGISDEQYF. The CDR3 coding sequence is TGTGCCAGCAGTTACTCGAGCGATTCCCCCGCGACTAGCGGGATTTCTGACGAGCAGTACTTC.

The rearrangement joins TRBV6-6 to TRBJ2-7, with D possibly being TRBD1 (6 bases). V was trimmed by 7 bases and J by 3 bases, leaving 10 bases between them. This CDR3 is built from 12 residues. From germline, CDR1 is MNHNY and CDR2 SVGAGI (reference sequence). The CDR3 here is CASTVDSYEQYF. CDR3 sequence (DNA): TGTGCCAGCACCGTGGACAGCTACGAGCAGTACTTC.

V and J are TRBV7-8 and TRBJ2-4; 7 bases match TRBD2. The ends lost 2 bases at V and 10 bases at J; junction bases unmatched: 11. The germline gives CDR1 SGHVS, CDR2 FQNEAQ. The CDR3 runs to 15 residues. CDR3 protein: CASSLQSGTQPIQYF. The DNA for the CDR3 is TGTGCCAGCAGCTTACAAAGCGGGACCCAGCCTATTCAGTACTTC.

The chain has TRBV6-2 or TRBV6-3 and TRBJ2-1, with D tentatively TRBD1 (6 bases). CDR3 length equals 15 residues. Trimming took 5 bases from V and 5 from J, leaving 16 bases between them. Germline CDR1 MNHEY, CDR2 SVGEGT. The CDR3 bases are TGTGCCAGCAGTACACGGACCAGGACAGACAATGAGCAGTTCTTC. This translates into CASSTRTRTDNEQFF.